The sequence of this T cell receptor (beta chain) was determined in a study of cytomegalovirus exposure and HLA in healthy donors. Study results and caveats: Cytomegalovirus association was listed for roughly 160 TCR beta chains.

Vbeta (60) and Jbeta (13) primers were used in the PCR. The assay was immunoSEQ multiplex PCR, and TCRdb's table has in-frame clones only and misses some. This sample carries tens of thousands of clones, around three quarters of them seen once, and the ten largest clones take more than 1.3%. The CDR3 is 13 amino acids. Germline values: CDR1 MNHNS, CDR2 SASEGT. V lost 1 base, J lost 5 bases, and 8 bases lay in between. Among the donors, all were healthy bone marrow donors. This clone has a single count. Antigen unknown. The genes are TRBV6-1 and TRBJ1-2; no clear D. This receptor was obtained from a male donor in good health and CMV-seronegative. The sample comprised PBMCs. The CDR3 nucleotides are TGTGCCAGCAGTGAAGGGACTGTGTATGGCTACACCTTC. Amino acids: CASSEGTVYGYTF.